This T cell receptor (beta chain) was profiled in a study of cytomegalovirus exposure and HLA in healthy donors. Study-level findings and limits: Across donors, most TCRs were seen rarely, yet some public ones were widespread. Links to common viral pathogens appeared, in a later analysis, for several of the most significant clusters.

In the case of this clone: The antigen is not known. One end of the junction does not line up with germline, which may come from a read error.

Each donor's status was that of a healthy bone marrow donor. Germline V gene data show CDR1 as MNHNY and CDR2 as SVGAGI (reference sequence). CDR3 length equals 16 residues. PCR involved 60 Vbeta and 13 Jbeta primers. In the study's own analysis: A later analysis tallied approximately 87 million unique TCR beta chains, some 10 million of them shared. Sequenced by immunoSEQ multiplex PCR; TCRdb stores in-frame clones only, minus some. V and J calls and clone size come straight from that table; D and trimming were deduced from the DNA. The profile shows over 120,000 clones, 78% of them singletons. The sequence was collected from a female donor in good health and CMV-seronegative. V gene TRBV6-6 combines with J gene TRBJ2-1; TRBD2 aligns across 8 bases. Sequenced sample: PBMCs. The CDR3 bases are TGTGCCAGCAGTTACTCCTCGACTAGCGTGATCAATGAGCAGCTCTTC. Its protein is CASSYSSTSVINEQLF.